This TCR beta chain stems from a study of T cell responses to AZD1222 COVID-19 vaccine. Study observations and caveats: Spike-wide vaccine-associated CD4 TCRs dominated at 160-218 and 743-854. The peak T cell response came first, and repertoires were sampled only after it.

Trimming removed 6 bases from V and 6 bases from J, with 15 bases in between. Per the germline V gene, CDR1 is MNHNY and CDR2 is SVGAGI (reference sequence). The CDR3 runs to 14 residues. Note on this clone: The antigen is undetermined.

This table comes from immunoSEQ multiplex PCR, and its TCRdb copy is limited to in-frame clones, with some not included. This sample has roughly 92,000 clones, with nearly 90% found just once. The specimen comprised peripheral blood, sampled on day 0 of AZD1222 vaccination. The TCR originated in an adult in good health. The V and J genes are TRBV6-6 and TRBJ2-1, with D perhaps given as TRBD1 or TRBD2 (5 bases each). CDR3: CASRGTLGFNEQFF. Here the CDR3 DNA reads TGTGCCAGCAGGGGGACGCTTGGGTTCAATGAGCAGTTCTTC.